These T cell receptor beta chains were read from a single sample in a study of shared clonotypes between healthy human individuals. Only in-frame clones appear in the TCRdb table, and some are missing; sequencing was by immunoSEQ multiplex PCR. The sample lists about 2.4 million clones; 80% to 95% were seen once. The sample taken for sequencing was naive CD4+ T cells from PBMCs. Source of these receptors: a man aged 18 to 29 in good health. Some clones in this sample may be carry-over from other donors' samples. Both conserved end residues are part of each CDR3. A D gene is named only where the DNA matches it firmly. A clone size is listed for some rows: how often the clone was seen (once, few, many), or a class if it is expanded.

CDR3 DNA: TGTGCCAGCAGCGCCGGGACAGGAAGGTACGAGCAGTACTTC
CDR3 protein: CASSAGTGRYEQYF
V gene: TRBV9
J gene: TRBJ2-7
D gene: TRBD1
clone size: -

CDR3 DNA: TGTGCCAGCATTAATTCAATCGGTGCGGGGTCGAGCAATCAGCCCCAGCATTTT
CDR3 protein: CASINSIGAGSSNQPQHF
V gene: TRBV28
J gene: TRBJ1-5
D gene: -
clone size: -

CDR3 DNA: TGTGCCTGGAGTGTACCACCGACCGTCTATGGCTACACCTTC
CDR3 protein: CAWSVPPTVYGYTF
V gene: TRBV30
J gene: TRBJ1-2
D gene: -
clone size: -

CDR3 DNA: TGTGCCAGTAGTTTCGGGCCTTTACAGCCCCAGCATTTT
CDR3 protein: CASSFGPLQPQHF
V gene: TRBV19
J gene: TRBJ1-5
D gene: -
clone size: -

CDR3 DNA: TGTGCCAGCGGGGCCCCCTGGGGGGCCTTCGCATCTGGGGCCAACGTCCTGACTTTC
CDR3 protein: CASGAPWGAFASGANVLTF
V gene: TRBV28
J gene: TRBJ2-6
D gene: -
clone size: -

CDR3 DNA: TGTGCCAGTAGTATACAGGGGCTCTCTGGAAACACCATATATTTT
CDR3 protein: CASSIQGLSGNTIYF
V gene: TRBV19
J gene: TRBJ1-3
D gene: -
clone size: -

CDR3 DNA: TGTGCCAGCAGTTTACAGCTTCAAGAGACCCAGTACTTC
CDR3 protein: CASSLQLQETQYF
V gene: TRBV28
J gene: TRBJ2-5
D gene: -
clone size: -

CDR3 DNA: TGCGCCAGCAGCCAAGATTCCGGGACTAGCGGATACACAGATACGCAGTATTTT
CDR3 protein: CASSQDSGTSGYTDTQYF
V gene: TRBV4-3
J gene: TRBJ2-3
D gene: TRBD2
clone size: -

CDR3 DNA: TGTGCCAGCAGCTTAAACAAGGCCGCAGATACGCAGTATTTT
CDR3 protein: CASSLNKAADTQYF
V gene: TRBV7-3
J gene: TRBJ2-3
D gene: -
clone size: -

CDR3 DNA: TGTGCCAGCAGCATTCTAGCGGGAGGCCCAGATACGCAGTATTTT
CDR3 protein: CASSILAGGPDTQYF
V gene: TRBV7-2
J gene: TRBJ2-3
D gene: TRBD2
clone size: -

CDR3 DNA: TGTGCCAGCAGCCTGGGGGGAACCTTCGCAACTAATGAAAAACTGTTTTTT
CDR3 protein: CASSLGGTFATNEKLFF
V gene: TRBV7-9
J gene: TRBJ1-4
D gene: -
clone size: -

CDR3 DNA: TGCGCCAGCAGCTTGCCGCGGGAGGGATACAATGAGCAGTTCTTC
CDR3 protein: CASSLPREGYNEQFF
V gene: TRBV5-1
J gene: TRBJ2-1
D gene: TRBD2
clone size: -

CDR3 DNA: TGTGCCAGCAGCTCCCAACGGAGCCAAGAGACCCAGTACTTC
CDR3 protein: CASSSQRSQETQYF
V gene: TRBV7-2
J gene: TRBJ2-5
D gene: -
clone size: -

CDR3 DNA: TGTGCCAGCAGTTCCCGGGACGGATACAATCAGCCCCAGCATTTT
CDR3 protein: CASSSRDGYNQPQHF
V gene: TRBV28
J gene: TRBJ1-5
D gene: -
clone size: -

CDR3 DNA: TGCAGCGCGACAGGAGCGGGACAGGACTACAATGAGCAGTTCTTC
CDR3 protein: CSATGAGQDYNEQFF
V gene: TRBV29-1
J gene: TRBJ2-1
D gene: -
clone size: -

CDR3 DNA: TGTGCCATCAGTGAGGCAGGGTGGAGCGAGCAGTACTTC
CDR3 protein: CAISEAGWSEQYF
V gene: TRBV10-3
J gene: TRBJ2-7
D gene: -
clone size: -

CDR3 DNA: TGTGCCAGCAGTTTTACCGTCAGGACAGATACGCAGTATTTT
CDR3 protein: CASSFTVRTDTQYF
V gene: TRBV28
J gene: TRBJ2-3
D gene: -
clone size: once

CDR3 DNA: TGTGCCAGCAGTCCGACTAGCGGGAGGCCCTACAATGAGCAGTTCTTC
CDR3 protein: CASSPTSGRPYNEQFF
V gene: TRBV27
J gene: TRBJ2-1
D gene: TRBD2
clone size: -

CDR3 DNA: TGTGCCAGCAGCCTGACTGCCTCTGGACCTAATGAGCAGTTCTTC
CDR3 protein: CASSLTASGPNEQFF
V gene: TRBV7-2
J gene: TRBJ2-1
D gene: -
clone size: -

CDR3 DNA: TGTGCCAGCAGTTTAACTGACTGGGGCTACACCTTC
CDR3 protein: CASSLTDWGYTF
V gene: TRBV28
J gene: TRBJ1-2
D gene: -
clone size: few

CDR3 DNA: TGCGCCAGCAGCCCCCTCGGTGAGGGCGGCGAGCAGTACTTC
CDR3 protein: CASSPLGEGGEQYF
V gene: TRBV4-1
J gene: TRBJ2-7
D gene: -
clone size: -

CDR3 DNA: TGTGCCTGGGAGACAGGGGGCGCGGAGACCCAGTACTTC
CDR3 protein: CAWETGGAETQYF
V gene: TRBV30
J gene: TRBJ2-5
D gene: TRBD1
clone size: -

CDR3 DNA: TGTGCCAGCAGCTTAAGAGACAGGGGGAATGAGCAGTTCTTC
CDR3 protein: CASSLRDRGNEQFF
V gene: TRBV7-2
J gene: TRBJ2-1
D gene: TRBD1
clone size: -

CDR3 DNA: TGTGCCACCAGCAGAGATGTTGGGGCTAGCGGGACCTACGAGCAGTACTTC
CDR3 protein: CATSRDVGASGTYEQYF
V gene: TRBV15
J gene: TRBJ2-7
D gene: TRBD2
clone size: -

CDR3 DNA: TGTGCCAGCAGTCCGACAGGGACAGATACGCAGTATTTT
CDR3 protein: CASSPTGTDTQYF
V gene: TRBV25-1
J gene: TRBJ2-3
D gene: TRBD1
clone size: -

CDR3 DNA: TGTGCCAGCAGCGCCGGGTCTACTCTAGCGGGCTCTGGGGGGCAATACAATGAGCAGTTCTTC
CDR3 protein: CASSAGSTLAGSGGQYNEQFF
V gene: TRBV28
J gene: TRBJ2-1
D gene: TRBD2
clone size: -

CDR3 DNA: TGTGCCAGCAGTGTCAGGGTCGGAAACACCATATATTTT
CDR3 protein: CASSVRVGNTIYF
V gene: TRBV6-1
J gene: TRBJ1-3
D gene: -
clone size: once

CDR3 DNA: TGTGCCAGCACCCCCCGGCACGGCCACTCCTACGAGCAGTACTTC
CDR3 protein: CASTPRHGHSYEQYF
V gene: TRBV6-5
J gene: TRBJ2-7
D gene: -
clone size: -

CDR3 DNA: TGCGCCAGCAGCTTGGGGACAGGGCCGAACACTGAAGCTTTCTTT
CDR3 protein: CASSLGTGPNTEAFF
V gene: TRBV5-1
J gene: TRBJ1-1
D gene: TRBD1
clone size: -

CDR3 DNA: TGTGCCAGCAGCTTGGATTTGGTAGGGGTGCACATTCAGTACTTC
CDR3 protein: CASSLDLVGVHIQYF
V gene: TRBV5-4
J gene: TRBJ2-4
D gene: -
clone size: -

CDR3 DNA: TGTGCCAGCAGCAAAGCCCGTACGTCGAGGTACGAGCAGTACTTC
CDR3 protein: CASSKARTSRYEQYF
V gene: TRBV21-1
J gene: TRBJ2-7
D gene: -
clone size: -

CDR3 DNA: TGCGCCAGCAGCTTGGGAGGGTCATCTGGGGCCAACGTCCTGACTTTC
CDR3 protein: CASSLGGSSGANVLTF
V gene: TRBV5-1
J gene: TRBJ2-6
D gene: -
clone size: once

CDR3 DNA: TGTGCCAGCAGTCTACAGGGGAGGTATGGCAATGAGCAGTTCTTC
CDR3 protein: CASSLQGRYGNEQFF
V gene: TRBV28
J gene: TRBJ2-1
D gene: -
clone size: -

CDR3 DNA: TGTGCCAGCTCACCACCGAACTCCCAGGGGAACACTGAAGCTTTCTTT
CDR3 protein: CASSPPNSQGNTEAFF
V gene: TRBV18
J gene: TRBJ1-1
D gene: -
clone size: -

CDR3 DNA: TGTGCCAGCAGTTTAATGGGGGCCATGATAGATGAGCAGTTCTTC
CDR3 protein: CASSLMGAMIDEQFF
V gene: TRBV28
J gene: TRBJ2-1
D gene: -
clone size: -

CDR3 DNA: TGTGCCAGCAGCTTAATTCGGTTGTCTGGAAACACCATATATTTT
CDR3 protein: CASSLIRLSGNTIYF
V gene: TRBV7-3
J gene: TRBJ1-3
D gene: -
clone size: -

CDR3 DNA: TGTGCCAGCCTCACCGCCACTAGCGGGAGGGCCGTCGGGGAGCTGTTTTTT
CDR3 protein: CASLTATSGRAVGELFF
V gene: TRBV2
J gene: TRBJ2-2
D gene: TRBD2
clone size: -

CDR3 DNA: TGCAGTGCTACAGGGAGCGGCTACACCTTC
CDR3 protein: CSATGSGYTF
V gene: TRBV20-1
J gene: TRBJ1-2
D gene: -
clone size: few

CDR3 DNA: TGTGCCAGCAGCACAGGAAACTATGGCTACACCTTC
CDR3 protein: CASSTGNYGYTF
V gene: TRBV7-8
J gene: TRBJ1-2
D gene: -
clone size: -

CDR3 DNA: TGTGCCAGCAGCCCGCGCCGTGGGGCCAACGTCCTGACTTTC
CDR3 protein: CASSPRRGANVLTF
V gene: TRBV5-6
J gene: TRBJ2-6
D gene: -
clone size: -

CDR3 DNA: TGTGCCAGCAGCCCGAGGGGGGGGACTAGCGGACTTGAGCAGTACTTC
CDR3 protein: CASSPRGGTSGLEQYF
V gene: TRBV7-9
J gene: TRBJ2-7
D gene: TRBD2
clone size: -

CDR3 DNA: TGCGCCAGCAGCCACAAGATCCGGGACGGGATCTCCTACGAGCAGTACTTC
CDR3 protein: CASSHKIRDGISYEQYF
V gene: TRBV4-3
J gene: TRBJ2-7
D gene: -
clone size: -

CDR3 DNA: TGTGCCTGGAGGACGTCAGGGGGTACCTATGGGCCCCAGCATTTT
CDR3 protein: CAWRTSGGTYGPQHF
V gene: TRBV30
J gene: TRBJ1-5
D gene: TRBD1
clone size: -

CDR3 DNA: TGTGCCAGCTCACCCGGGCTCCAGAACACTGAAGCTTTCTTT
CDR3 protein: CASSPGLQNTEAFF
V gene: TRBV18
J gene: TRBJ1-1
D gene: -
clone size: -

CDR3 DNA: TGTGCCAGCAGCTTAGGGGACTGGGACTATGGCTACACCTTC
CDR3 protein: CASSLGDWDYGYTF
V gene: TRBV7-3
J gene: TRBJ1-2
D gene: -
clone size: -

CDR3 DNA: TGTGCCAGCGCCAGCGGGTCAGGGGCCTGGGGCGAGCAGTACTTC
CDR3 protein: CASASGSGAWGEQYF
V gene: TRBV11-2
J gene: TRBJ2-7
D gene: -
clone size: once

CDR3 DNA: TGTGCCAGCAGTTTAAACGGGTATGGCTACACCTTC
CDR3 protein: CASSLNGYGYTF
V gene: TRBV28
J gene: TRBJ1-2
D gene: -
clone size: -

CDR3 DNA: TGTGCCGGGTGGAATCCGGGGAAGACCCAGTACTTC
CDR3 protein: CAGWNPGKTQYF
V gene: TRBV2
J gene: TRBJ2-5
D gene: -
clone size: -

CDR3 DNA: TGTGCCAGCAGCATGCCGGGACAGAAATACGAGCAGTACTTC
CDR3 protein: CASSMPGQKYEQYF
V gene: TRBV7-6
J gene: TRBJ2-7
D gene: TRBD1
clone size: -

CDR3 DNA: TGTGCCAGCAGCTTAGAACTAGCGGGACGAGAGACCCAGTACTTC
CDR3 protein: CASSLELAGRETQYF
V gene: TRBV7-9
J gene: TRBJ2-5
D gene: TRBD2
clone size: -

CDR3 DNA: TGTGCCAGCAGCTTAGGCCGCGGGCCCATCAATGAGCAGTTCTTC
CDR3 protein: CASSLGRGPINEQFF
V gene: TRBV7-2
J gene: TRBJ2-1
D gene: -
clone size: -

CDR3 DNA: TGTGCCAGCAGTCCCACTAGCGGGAAATACAATGAGCAGTTCTTC
CDR3 protein: CASSPTSGKYNEQFF
V gene: TRBV6-5
J gene: TRBJ2-1
D gene: TRBD2
clone size: -

CDR3 DNA: TGTGCCAGCAGCTTCAATGGCGGACTAGGGTTGACAGATACGCAGTATTTT
CDR3 protein: CASSFNGGLGLTDTQYF
V gene: TRBV5-6
J gene: TRBJ2-3
D gene: TRBD2
clone size: -

CDR3 DNA: TGTGCCAGCAGCCAAACTAGCGGGAGTGGCTACGAGCAGTACTTC
CDR3 protein: CASSQTSGSGYEQYF
V gene: TRBV28
J gene: TRBJ2-7
D gene: TRBD2
clone size: -

CDR3 DNA: TGTGCCAGCAGGCCCCAATTGGGCAATCAGCCCCAGCATTTT
CDR3 protein: CASRPQLGNQPQHF
V gene: TRBV28
J gene: TRBJ1-5
D gene: -
clone size: -

CDR3 DNA: TGTGCCAGCAGGAAACACAGGGGAGTAGGAAGCAATCAGCCCCAGCATTTT
CDR3 protein: CASRKHRGVGSNQPQHF
V gene: TRBV28
J gene: TRBJ1-5
D gene: TRBD1
clone size: -

CDR3 DNA: TGTGCCAGTAGTGTTCGGGCAGGGGTTAACTATGGCTACACCTTC
CDR3 protein: CASSVRAGVNYGYTF
V gene: TRBV19
J gene: TRBJ1-2
D gene: -
clone size: -

CDR3 DNA: TGTGCCAGCAGCCTTCGGGGGAACACTGAAGCTTTCTTT
CDR3 protein: CASSLRGNTEAFF
V gene: TRBV27
J gene: TRBJ1-1
D gene: -
clone size: -

CDR3 DNA: TGCGCCAGCAGCCAAGACCTGAGACGGGTAATGTTCTTC
CDR3 protein: CASSQDLRRVMFF
V gene: TRBV4-1
J gene: TRBJ2-1
D gene: -
clone size: -

CDR3 DNA: TGTGCCAGCAGCTTGCGACTAGCGGGAACGACCGAGCAGTACTTC
CDR3 protein: CASSLRLAGTTEQYF
V gene: TRBV7-2
J gene: TRBJ2-7
D gene: TRBD2
clone size: -